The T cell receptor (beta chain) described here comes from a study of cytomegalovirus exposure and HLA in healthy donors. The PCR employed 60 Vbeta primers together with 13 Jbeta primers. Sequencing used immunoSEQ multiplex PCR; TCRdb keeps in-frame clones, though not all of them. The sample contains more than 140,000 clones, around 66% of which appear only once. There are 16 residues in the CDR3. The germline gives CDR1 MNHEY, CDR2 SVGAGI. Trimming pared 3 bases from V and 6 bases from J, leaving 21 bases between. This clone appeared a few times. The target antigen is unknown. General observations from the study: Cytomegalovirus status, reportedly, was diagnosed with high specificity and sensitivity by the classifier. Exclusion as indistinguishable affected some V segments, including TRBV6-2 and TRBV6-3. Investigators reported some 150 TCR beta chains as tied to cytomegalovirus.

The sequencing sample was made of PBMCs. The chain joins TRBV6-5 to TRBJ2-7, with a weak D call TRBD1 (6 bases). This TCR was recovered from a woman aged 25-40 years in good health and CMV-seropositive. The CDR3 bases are TGTGCCAGCAGTTATCAGTACAGGGCATGGGGAAGCGAGCAGTACTTC. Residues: CASSYQYRAWGSEQYF.